The T cell receptor (beta chain) under discussion was sequenced for a study of blood T cell repertoires in COVID-19. Study information: COVID-19 samples from acute and convalescent phases originated in the United States, Italy and Spain. Nucleic acid was either cDNA or gDNA, and it came from T cells, B-cell-depleted T cells, or PBMCs.

V lost 2 bases to trimming and J lost 5 bases, with 6 bases between them. The CDR3 extends over 12 amino acids. The germline CDR1 and CDR2 sequences are KGHSH and LQKENI. In the original analysis: Estimation of nucleated cell counts was performed using reference gene primer amplification. Sequencing was performed with immunoSEQ multiplex PCR; in TCRdb, only in-frame clones are kept and a portion is missing. The V and J calls and clone size are taken from that table; D and trimming were inferred from the DNA. The table shows approximately 100,000 clones, with approximately 83% occurring only once. The TCR sequence derives from a man in his sixties with acute or convalescent COVID-19. The material sequenced was peripheral blood. The chain couples TRBV18 to TRBJ2-5; the D is unclear. Written as DNA, the CDR3 is TGTGCCAGCTCACCAGGGCAGGAGACCCAGTACTTC. Amino acid sequence: CASSPGQETQYF. Based on the CDR3 plus reference TRBV18 and TRBJ2-5, the full variable domain is NAGVMQNPRHLVRRRGQEARLRCSPMKGHSHVYWYRQLPEEGLKFMVYLQKENIIDESGMPKERFSAEFPKEGPSILRIQQVVRGDSAAYFCASSPGQETQYFGPGTRLLVL.